What follows are 7 T cell receptor beta chains derived from one specimen sequenced in a study of blood T cells in healthy people across ages. Sample-barcoded 5' priming and a J-beta primer mix drove a second PCR of about 7 to 11 cycles. MiXCR was run by TCRdb on the 5' RACE reads, yielding one entry per CDR3 protein. The sample has around 1,700,000 distinct CDR3 sequences, roughly 28% seen once; the top ten hold 7% to 9%. Material for sequencing was blood. These receptor sequences come from a woman in her 30s in good health.

This clonotype was found a few times. The CDR3 nucleotides are TGCGCCAGCAGCCAAGATTTTACTGTGGGGGCCAAAAACATTCAGTACTTC. It yields the protein CASSQDFTVGAKNIQYF. The chain recombines TRBV4-3 with TRBJ2-4, with D unclear. V shed 0 bases and J shed 1 base, with 13 bases lying between them. The CDR3 has 17 amino acids. Germline CDR1 LGHNA, CDR2 YSLEER.

This clonotype occurred many times. The CDR3 here is CASSRINSGANVLTF. Written as DNA, the CDR3 is TGCGCCAGCAGCCGAATAAATTCTGGGGCCAACGTCCTGACTTTC. The chain links TRBV5-1 to TRBJ2-6; no definite D call. Germline loops: CDR1 SGHRS, CDR2 YFSETQ. The CDR3 spans 15 residues. Trimming shortened V by 4 bases and J by 1 base, and 9 bases separated the two germline ends.

The chain is built from TRBV20-1 and TRBJ2-1; D is unresolved. The ends were cut back, 6 bases at V and 3 bases at J, with 15 bases in the middle. Germline CDR1 and CDR2: DFQATT and SNEGSKA (reference sequence). The CDR3 contains 14 residues. The CDR3 bases are TGCAGTGCCCCCCGCGCAAGCTACTACAATGAGCAGTTCTTC. It encodes CSAPRASYYNEQFF.

In its sample, this clonotype was seen a few times. The rearrangement joins TRBV7-2 to TRBJ2-2; D is ambiguous. V lost 5 bases to trimming and J lost 5 bases, with 9 bases between them. The germline V gene encodes CDR1 SGHTA and CDR2 FQGNSA. The CDR3 contains 13 residues. Written as DNA, the CDR3 is TGTGCCAGCAGCGTCATTTGGACCGGGGAGCTGTTTTTT. As protein: CASSVIWTGELFF.

Details on this clonotype: A read error may be the cause here, since a much bigger clone is one base away. This sequence joins TRBV12-3 or TRBV12-4 and TRBJ2-1; 10 bases match TRBD2. The closer fit of TRBJ2-7 to the DNA end suggests the J call may be wrong. The length of the CDR3 is 15 residues. The CDR3 reads CASSPSGRAYNEQYF. The CDR3 coding sequence is TGTGCCAGCAGTCCCAGCGGGAGGGCCTACAATGAGCAGTACTTC.

V usage is TRBV5-5 and J usage is TRBJ1-6; tentatively, D is TRBD1 (5 bases). Trimming took 0 bases from V and 7 from J, leaving 14 bases between them. Germline CDR1 is SGHKS and CDR2 is YYEKEE (reference sequence). CDR3 size: 16 residues. CDR3 amino acids: CASSLVFPGSNSPLHF. The DNA of the CDR3 is TGTGCCAGCAGCTTGGTATTTCCAGGGAGCAATTCACCCCTCCACTTT.

Details on this clonotype: The junction differs from germline at one of its ends, possibly a read error. The chain employs TRBV10-2 and TRBJ1-6; D not certain. The germline V gene encodes CDR1 WSHSY and CDR2 SAAADI. There are 17 residues in the CDR3. As DNA, the CDR3 is TGCGCCGGCAGTGAGTCCCGAAGGAGCTCCTATAATTCACCCCTCCACTTT. The encoded protein is CAGSESRRSSYNSPLHF.